Each of the 13 T cell receptor beta chains below was sequenced from the same sample in a study of T cell responses to AZD1222 COVID-19 vaccine. The method was immunoSEQ multiplex PCR; TCRdb's version includes in-frame clones alone and lacks a portion of them. The table shows 150,000 to 200,000 clones, with around 92% occurring only once. This specimen was peripheral blood, taken on day 0 of AZD1222 vaccination. Every receptor here comes from an adult in good health.

The chain couples TRBV27 to TRBJ1-4; the D is unclear. The CDR3 is 15 amino acids. The V gene's germline CDR1 is MNHEY and CDR2 SMNVEV (reference sequence). With 1 base removed from V and 7 bases from J, the gap between germline ends came to 13 bases. The CDR3 sequence: CASSLFSPVGEKLFF. The CDR3, as DNA: TGTGCCAGCAGTTTATTTTCGCCTGTCGGTGAAAAACTGTTTTTT.

The V and J genes are TRBV21-1 and TRBJ1-1. TRBV21-1 is classified as a pseudogene. The CDR3 has 14 residues. This chain's CDR3 is CASRDCRGDTEAFF. CDR3 nucleotides: TGTGCCAGCAGAGACTGTAGGGGAGACACTGAAGCTTTCTTT.

About this clone: An end of the junction does not agree with germline; a read error may underlie this. This sequence joins TRBV5-1 and TRBJ1-2, with D possibly TRBD1 on 5 matching bases. Germline assignment: CDR1 SGHRS and CDR2 YFSETQ. The CDR3 consists of 15 residues. The CDR3 bases are TGCGCCAGCACCTTGAGCCAGGGCCAAAACTATGGCTACACCTTC. Translated, it gives CASTLSQGQNYGYTF.

J is TRBJ1-5 and V is TRBV19; 7 nucleotides agree with TRBD1. The CDR3 has 14 amino acids. The germline gives CDR1 LNHDA, CDR2 SQIVND (reference sequence). The V and J ends lost 11 bases and 7 bases, in that order; junction bases with no gene match: 14. The DNA for the CDR3 is TGTGCCGCCGGGACGACAGGGTTTGAGCAGCCCCAGCATTTT. Translated, it gives CAAGTTGFEQPQHF. The complete variable domain, with remaining parts taken from reference TRBV19 and TRBJ1-5, reads DGGITQSPKYLFRKEGQNVTLSCEQNLNHDAMYWYRQDPGQGLRLIYYSQIVNDFQKGDIAEGYSVSREKKESFPLTVTSAQKNPTAFYLCAAGTTGFEQPQHFGDGTRLSIL.

The chain employs TRBV4-3 and TRBJ1-6; 9 bases fit TRBD1. The V segment lost 2 bases and the J segment 7 bases; nucleotides outside the gene matches: 6. In germline, CDR1 is LGHNA, CDR2 YSLEER. The length of the CDR3 is 16 residues. CDR3 sequence reads: CASSQKQGAANSPLHF. The CDR3 region has the DNA TGCGCCAGCAGCCAAAAACAGGGGGCCGCCAATTCACCCCTCCACTTT.

This chain connects TRBV28 to TRBJ2-3; possible D gene TRBD2, 6 bases. The CDR3 is 19 amino acids. The germline gives CDR1 MDHEN, CDR2 SYDVKM. V was cut by 2 bases and J by 0 bases, with 21 bases left in between. CDR3 in amino acids: CASSLTRFVERASTDTQYF. CDR3 DNA sequence: TGTGCCAGCAGTTTAACCCGGTTCGTGGAGCGGGCGAGCACAGATACGCAGTATTTT.

The genes are TRBV9 and TRBJ2-7, with 8 bases that match TRBD1. CDR1 is SGDLS, CDR2 YYNGEE, per germline. CDR3 length: 16 amino acids. V gave up 3 bases and J gave up 3 bases; unmatched junction bases: 11. The CDR3 spells CASSERAGQGNYEQYF. CDR3 DNA sequence: TGTGCCAGCAGCGAAAGGGCTGGACAGGGTAACTACGAGCAGTACTTC.

The genes are TRBV4-3 and TRBJ2-3, with no clear D. The CDR3 totals 13 residues. The V end was cut by 0 bases, the J end by 3 bases, with 4 bases between. Germline assignment: CDR1 LGHNA and CDR2 YSLEER. CDR3 amino acids: CASSQETTDTQYF. The CDR3, as DNA: TGCGCCAGCAGCCAAGAAACGACAGATACGCAGTATTTT.

The V call is TRBV11-2, the J call TRBJ2-5; no definite D call. The CDR3 is 14 residues long. Germline CDR1 SGHAT, CDR2 FQNNGV. Trimming took off 6 bases at V and 5 bases at J, with 16 bases between the two ends. CDR3 protein: CASSFLGIEETQYF. In DNA form, the CDR3 reads TGTGCCAGCAGTTTTCTAGGAATAGAGGAGACCCAGTACTTC.

This chain links TRBV7-3 with TRBJ2-7; the D gene is possibly TRBD2 (6 bases). The V gene's germline CDR1 is SGHTA and CDR2 FQGTGA. The CDR3 sequence is 15 residues long. Trimming removed 1 base at V and 2 bases at J, with 12 bases between. CDR3: CASSLRPGSPYEQYF. CDR3 DNA sequence: TGTGCCAGCAGCTTAAGACCCGGGAGTCCCTACGAGCAGTACTTC.

The genes are TRBV2 and TRBJ1-4, with D maybe TRBD1 (6 bases). The CDR3 has 13 residues. V shed 5 bases and J shed 7 bases, with 11 bases lying between them. The V gene's germline CDR1 is SNHLY and CDR2 FYNNEI. CDR3 region: CASSLQGAEKLFF. The CDR3 DNA is TGTGCCAGCAGTCTACAGGGCGCTGAAAAACTGTTTTTT.

CDR3 in DNA: TGTGCCAGCGTGACCGGTGGGCGGACTGAAGCTTTCTTT. Protein: CASVTGGRTEAFF. The chain uses TRBV19 and TRBJ1-1; D not certain. This CDR3 is built from 13 residues. V lost 9 bases and J lost 5, with 16 bases in between. CDR1 is LNHDA, CDR2 SQIVND, per germline (reference sequence).

J is TRBJ1-1 and V is TRBV19; D is perhaps TRBD1 (6 bases). The CDR3 is 12 amino acids. The V and J ends lost 9 bases and 8 bases respectively, with 16 bases between them. Per germline, CDR1 LNHDA and CDR2 SQIVND (reference sequence). CDR3 region: CASSTGQAEAFF. For the CDR3, the DNA is TGTGCCAGCTCGACAGGCCAGGCGGAAGCTTTCTTT. Full variable domain (missing parts from reference TRBV19 and TRBJ1-1): DGGITQSPKYLFRKEGQNVTLSCEQNLNHDAMYWYRQDPGQGLRLIYYSQIVNDFQKGDIAEGYSVSREKKESFPLTVTSAQKNPTAFYLCASSTGQAEAFFGQGTRLTVV.